The clone carrying this T cell receptor beta chain was detected once. The sample originates from a study of blood T cell repertoires in COVID-19. Germline-derived CDR1 and CDR2 are SGHDN and FVKESK. This CDR3 is 15 amino acids long. V lost 7 bases and J 7 bases, leaving 20 bases between the germline ends. This table comes from immunoSEQ multiplex PCR, and its TCRdb copy is limited to in-frame clones, with some not included. The sample carries over 200,000 clones, over 75% recorded once. The chain has TRBV14 and TRBJ2-1, with TRBD2 as a possible D gene (6 bases). The receptor was derived from a man in his forties or fifties with COVID-19, enrolled during active disease. Sequencing was carried out using peripheral blood. CDR3 DNA sequence: TGTGCCAGCACCGGATGGAGGGAAGGGGAGAATGAGCAGTTCTTC. It translates to CASTGWREGENEQFF.